This T cell receptor (beta chain) was identified in a study of cytomegalovirus exposure and HLA in healthy donors. Amplification used 60 Vbeta primers and 13 Jbeta primers. Measured with immunoSEQ multiplex PCR; TCRdb has only the in-frame clones, and not every one. The table includes roughly 180,000 clones, roughly 75% detected once. The table lists this clone with a few counts. Its antigen is not known. General study results and limits: Several of the most significant clusters appeared, in a later analysis, to be linked to common viral pathogens. Presence/absence analyses assumed roughly uniform sequencing depth across donors.

The CDR3 consists of 13 residues. The V and J ends lost 7 bases and 0 bases respectively, with 7 bases between them. Germline loops: CDR1 MNHNS, CDR2 SASEGT. The receptor comes from a female donor in good health and CMV-seronegative. The chain couples TRBV6-1 to TRBJ1-5, with D unclear. Sequenced material: PBMCs. This chain's CDR3 is CASTSRSNQPQHF. In DNA form, the CDR3 reads TGTGCCAGCACGAGCCGTAGCAATCAGCCCCAGCATTTT.